The 10 T cell receptor beta chains in this list originate from one sample, sequenced in a study of blood T cells in healthy people across ages. Combining a sample-barcoded 5' primer with a J-beta primer mix, a second PCR ran for about 7 to 11 cycles. TCRdb used MiXCR to reprocess the 5' RACE reads, holding one entry per CDR3 protein. The sample has 600,000 to 650,000 distinct CDR3 sequences; about 54% are singletons. The sequenced sample consisted of blood. The receptors were gathered from a man aged 55 to 69 in good health.

This clonotype showed up just a few times. The chain uses TRBV12-3 or TRBV12-4 and TRBJ1-1; no clear D gene. V lost 2 bases and J 6 bases, leaving 4 bases between the germline ends. This CDR3 region has 11 residues. The CDR3 is CASSLKAEAFF. DNA for the CDR3: TGTGCCAGCAGTTTAAAAGCTGAAGCTTTCTTT.

This rearrangement joins TRBV7-9 to TRBJ2-1, with 7 positions matching TRBD2. Germline lookup yields CDR1 SEHNR and CDR2 FQNEAQ (reference sequence). Trimming took 8 bases from V and 2 from J; bases not matched to a gene: 6. CDR3 size: 14 residues. CDR3 sequence reads: CASRVGGTYNEQFF. Here the CDR3 DNA reads TGTGCCAGCCGGGTGGGGGGGACCTACAATGAGCAGTTCTTC.

The V gene is TRBV7-9, the J gene TRBJ1-1; D unclear. V lost 2 bases to trimming and J lost 3 bases, with 4 bases between them. Germline V gene sequence: CDR1 SEHNR, CDR2 FQNEAQ (reference sequence). CDR3 size: 12 residues. CDR3: CASSLRDTEAFF. The CDR3 region has the DNA TGTGCCAGCAGCTTAAGGGACACTGAAGCTTTCTTT.

This clonotype was detected ten times or more. This chain links TRBV2 with TRBJ2-1; 8 bases match TRBD1. Trimming at V came to 5 bases and at J to 4 bases, leaving 4 bases not matched to a gene. The CDR3 is 14 residues long. Germline lookup yields CDR1 SNHLY and CDR2 FYNNEI. In DNA form, the CDR3 reads TGTGCCAGCAGTCAACGGACAGGGTACAATGAGCAGTTCTTC. Its translation: CASSQRTGYNEQFF.

As DNA, the CDR3 is TGTGCCAGCAGCCTTATAGCGGGGGCCTACCAAGAGACCCAGTACTTC. Translating it yields CASSLIAGAYQETQYF. This chain connects TRBV3-1 to TRBJ2-5; TRBD2 agrees at 9 bases. The CDR3 extends over 16 amino acids. From germline, CDR1 is LGHDT and CDR2 YNNKEL (reference sequence). Trimming took 4 bases from V and 0 from J; bases not matched to a gene: 6.

The chain has TRBV5-6 and TRBJ2-1, with D possibly TRBD2 on 5 matching bases. The germline V gene has CDR1 SGHDT and CDR2 YYEEEE. The CDR3 runs to 16 residues. The germline V and J ends were trimmed by 4 bases and 0 bases, with 14 bases remaining between them. CDR3 protein: CASSLPGESSYNEQFF. Here the CDR3 DNA reads TGTGCCAGCAGCCTCCCCGGGGAAAGCTCCTACAATGAGCAGTTCTTC.

The rearrangement joins TRBV12-3 or TRBV12-4 to TRBJ2-7; 10 bases are a match to TRBD1. Trimming at V came to 5 bases and at J to 2 bases, leaving 6 bases not matched to a gene. CDR3 length: 15 amino acids. The DNA of the CDR3 is TGTGCCAGCAGTCCCGCCGGGACAGGGGCCTACGAGCAGTACTTC. Protein product: CASSPAGTGAYEQYF.

This clonotype has only a few counts. J is TRBJ2-5 and V is TRBV20-1; TRBD1 might be the D (5 bases). The V end lost 5 bases, the J end lost 2 bases, and 9 bases lay between the germline ends. The CDR3 runs to 12 residues. Germline V gene data show CDR1 as DFQATT and CDR2 as SNEGSKA (reference sequence). CDR3 sequence (DNA): TGCAGTGCTTCAGACAGTCAAGAGACCCAGTACTTC. This sequence encodes CSASDSQETQYF.

The sample holds a few counts of this clonotype. The J gene is TRBJ2-1, the V gene TRBV20-1; 10 bases line up with TRBD1. J gave up 3 bases and V 3 bases, and 5 bases lay outside the gene matches. This CDR3 has 15 residues. The germline CDR1 and CDR2 sequences are DFQATT and SNEGSKA (reference sequence). The CDR3 protein is CSASPGTGVYNEQFF. DNA for the CDR3: TGCAGTGCTAGCCCCGGGACAGGGGTCTACAATGAGCAGTTCTTC.

The CDR3 sequence: CASSLVAGDTDTQYF. The DNA for the CDR3 is TGTGCCAGCAGCTTAGTCGCGGGGGACACAGATACGCAGTATTTT. The J gene is TRBJ2-3, the V gene TRBV7-2; 7 nucleotides align to TRBD2. V lost 1 base and J lost 2; bases outside the gene matches: 3. CDR1 is SGHTA, CDR2 FQGNSA, per germline. CDR3 length: 15 residues.